This is a list of T cell receptor beta chains from one sample in a study of glioma-infiltrating T cells. TCRdb reprocessed the multiplex PCR reads with MiXCR, giving one entry per CDR3 protein. The profile covers 95,000 to 110,000 distinct CDR3 sequences, with around 29% appearing a single time and 44% taken by the ten largest. The source material was glioma tissue, nonneoplastic brain tissue, or PBMCs (not recorded which). These TCRs come from a human donor with low-grade glioma or glioblastoma, undergoing nonglioma brain surgery, or in good health (not recorded which). CDR3s include the opening cysteine and the closing phenylalanine or tryptophan. A D gene is named only where the DNA matches it firmly. Size is stated for part of the rows, as once, few or many counts, or as a class when the clone is expanded.

abundance | d_gene | j_gene | v_gene | CDR3nt | CDR3aa
many | NA | TRBJ1-2 | TRBV10-3 | TGTGCCATCAGTGCCGGGACAAACGATGGCTACACCTTC | CAISAGTNDGYTF
NA | TRBD2 | TRBJ2-5 | TRBV10-3 | TGTGCCATCAGTGAGATCGCGGGGGGGCGAGAGACCCAGTACTTC | CAISEIAGGRETQYF
many | NA | TRBJ1-1 | TRBV4-3 | TGCGCCAGCAGCCAAGGGGGGGCCACTGAAGCTTTCTTT | CASSQGGATEAFF
many | NA | TRBJ2-3 | TRBV7-2 | TGTGCCAGCAGCTTAAATATGAGGGGCCAGGGGGATACGCAGTATTTT | CASSLNMRGQGDTQYF
once | NA | TRBJ2-1 | TRBV12-5 | TGTGCTAGTGGTCTACTGGGGCTAGATAGTCCTGAGCAGTTCTTC | CASGLLGLDSPEQFF
many | TRBD2 | TRBJ2-1 | TRBV20-1 | TGCAGTGCTAGGTCCACTAGCGGGGGTTACAATGAGCAGTTCTTC | CSARSTSGGYNEQFF
NA | TRBD2 | TRBJ2-2 | TRBV7-9 | TGTGCCAGCCGGGGACTAGCGGGGGCCATGAACACCGGGGAGCTGTTTTTT | CASRGLAGAMNTGELFF
NA | TRBD2 | TRBJ2-1 | TRBV24-1 | TGTGCCACCAGTGATCCAACTAGCGGGGGGGCCGACAATGAGCAGTTCTTC | CATSDPTSGGADNEQFF
few | NA | TRBJ2-1 | TRBV14 | TGTGCCAGCAGCCAAGGAAAGGGGAGAGTAAATGAGCAGTTCTTC | CASSQGKGRVNEQFF
NA | TRBD1 | TRBJ2-7 | TRBV19 | TGTGCCAGTAGTCCCCCGACAGGGCTGAGCTCCTACGAGCAGTACTTC | CASSPPTGLSSYEQYF
many | NA | TRBJ2-3 | TRBV6-6 | TGTGCCAGCAGTTACCGCCTCGGCAGGATCAGCACAGATACGCAGTATTTT | CASSYRLGRISTDTQYF
NA | TRBD1 | TRBJ2-7 | TRBV19 | TGTGCCAGTAGTATAATCCGGGACAGCTCCTACGAGCAGTACTTC | CASSIIRDSSYEQYF
NA | NA | TRBJ1-6 | TRBV4-1 | TGCGCCAGCAGCCAAGGGGAGGGGGGGTTCTACAATTCACCCCTCCACTTT | CASSQGEGGFYNSPLHF
few | NA | TRBJ1-5 | TRBV6-6 | TGTGCCAGCAGTTACTCGTCCGTCGATCAGCCCCAGCATTTT | CASSYSSVDQPQHF
many | NA | TRBJ2-1 | TRBV19 | TGTGCCAGTAGTATGACAAACTCCTACAATGAGCAGTTCTTC | CASSMTNSYNEQFF
NA | TRBD2 | TRBJ2-3 | TRBV12-3/TRBV12-4 | TGTGCCAGCAGCTGGACTAGCGGGGGGGGCGATACGCAGTATTTT | CASSWTSGGGDTQYF
many | NA | TRBJ2-7 | TRBV28 | TGTGCCAGCAGTTTTCTACACCGGGACACCTGCTTATTC | CASSFLHRDTCLF
many | NA | TRBJ2-3 | TRBV19 | TGTGCCAGTAGATCGGCGAGGATTGATACGCAGTATTTT | CASRSARIDTQYF
NA | NA | TRBJ2-3 | TRBV6-4 | TGTGCCAGCAGTAAAGGGTGCCGGACCACAGATACGCAGTATTTT | CASSKGCRTTDTQYF
many | TRBD1 | TRBJ1-2 | TRBV20-1 | TGCGCAGAGGGCGGACAGGGGGAGAACTATGGCTACACCTTC | CAEGGQGENYGYTF
NA | TRBD2 | TRBJ2-1 | TRBV19 | TGTGCCAGTAGTATAGATAGCGGGGGGGCCTACAATGAGCAGTTCTTC | CASSIDSGGAYNEQFF
many | NA | TRBJ1-2 | TRBV20-1 | TGCAGTGCTAGAGATACGGTGCACGGGGGCTACACCTTC | CSARDTVHGGYTF
many | NA | TRBJ2-5 | TRBV20-1 | TGCAGTGCTAGCCCGGGATATGGGACCCAGTACTTC | CSASPGYGTQYF
few | NA | TRBJ1-2 | TRBV28 | TGTGCCAGCAGTTTATTTGAGACGCAGGTATTCGTGTATGGCTACACCTTC | CASSLFETQVFVYGYTF
NA | NA | TRBJ1-2 | TRBV5-1 | TGCGCCAGCAGCCCTTGGGCAGGGGTAAACTATGGCTACACCTTC | CASSPWAGVNYGYTF
many | TRBD1 | TRBJ1-1 | TRBV20-1 | TGCAGCCGTAAGGGACAGGCGGACGCTGAAGCTTTCTTT | CSRKGQADAEAFF
few | NA | TRBJ2-5 | TRBV25-1 | TGTGCCAGCAGCTCCACAGGGGGGGCCCAAGAGACCCAGTACTTC | CASSSTGGAQETQYF
few | NA | TRBJ1-6 | TRBV2 | TGTGCCAGCAGTGACAGGGGTTATAATTCACCCCTCCACTTT | CASSDRGYNSPLHF
NA | TRBD1 | TRBJ1-2 | TRBV5-1 | TGCGCCAGCAGCACACCGCTGACAGGGAGTGGCTACACCTTC | CASSTPLTGSGYTF
NA | TRBD2 | TRBJ2-5 | TRBV4-1 | TGCGCCAGCAGCCAGACTAGCGGGGGTCGGGAGACCCAGTACTTC | CASSQTSGGRETQYF
many | NA | TRBJ1-5 | TRBV28 | TGTGCCAGCAGCAGAAATCAGCCCCAGCATTTT | CASSRNQPQHF
NA | NA | TRBJ2-7 | TRBV19 | TGTGCCAGTAGCAGGGTCTTGGCAGGCACCTACGAGCAGTACTTC | CASSRVLAGTYEQYF
NA | NA | TRBJ1-6 | TRBV12-3/TRBV12-4 | TGTGCCAGCAGGCGGCCGGGACCCATAAATTCACCCCTCCACTTT | CASRRPGPINSPLHF
NA | NA | TRBJ2-1 | TRBV12-3/TRBV12-4 | TGTGCCAGCAGTTTAAGCATCTTGCAATACAATGAGCAGTTCTTC | CASSLSILQYNEQFF
few | NA | TRBJ2-3 | TRBV9 | TGTGCCAGCGGTGCTGGGGCCAACACAGATACGCAGTATTTT | CASGAGANTDTQYF
NA | NA | TRBJ1-1 | TRBV5-1 | TGCGCCAGCAGCTTTGCGGCAGAGATAATGAACACTGAAGCTTTCTTT | CASSFAAEIMNTEAFF
NA | NA | TRBJ2-1 | TRBV4-1 | TGCGCCAGCAGCCAAGACAGATTGTACAATGGGCAGTTCTTC | CASSQDRLYNGQFF
many | NA | TRBJ2-7 | TRBV4-2 | TGTGCCAGCAGCTCCCAGCGTTCCGACTACGAGCAGTACTTC | CASSSQRSDYEQYF
few | TRBD1 | TRBJ2-6 | TRBV19 | TGTGCCAGTAGCCTAACAGGGGCGAGATCTGGGGCCAACGTCCTGACTTTC | CASSLTGARSGANVLTF
many | NA | TRBJ1-4 | TRBV12-3/TRBV12-4 | TGTGCCAGCAGTTTTGAGGGGGGAAAACTGTTTTTT | CASSFEGGKLFF
NA | NA | TRBJ2-5 | TRBV5-1 | TGCGCCAGCAGGGACGGAGGGCCTGAGACCCAGTACTTC | CASRDGGPETQYF
many | NA | TRBJ1-1 | TRBV14 | TGTGCCAGCAGCCAACAGGGGAGAGTCACTGAAGCTTTCTTT | CASSQQGRVTEAFF
many | NA | TRBJ2-7 | TRBV6-1 | TGTGCCAGCAGTTGGGGACAAGCCTACGAGCAGTACTTC | CASSWGQAYEQYF
few | NA | TRBJ1-5 | TRBV12-3/TRBV12-4 | TGTGCCAGCAGTATTGAAGATAGCAATCAGCCCCAGCATTTT | CASSIEDSNQPQHF
NA | NA | TRBJ1-2 | TRBV2 | TGTGCCAGTAGCAGGGAATCGGGCGGCTACACCTTC | CASSRESGGYTF
NA | NA | TRBJ2-1 | TRBV4-3 | TGCGCCGGCAGCCGTCTAAGGGGTTCTGAGCAGTTCTTC | CAGSRLRGSEQFF
many | NA | TRBJ2-7 | TRBV6-1 | TGTGCCAGCAGTAATGGTTTGTTGCAGCAGTACTTC | CASSNGLLQQYF
few | NA | TRBJ1-1 | TRBV3-1 | TGTGCCAGCAGACGTCGACAGAACACTGAAGCTTTCTTT | CASRRRQNTEAFF